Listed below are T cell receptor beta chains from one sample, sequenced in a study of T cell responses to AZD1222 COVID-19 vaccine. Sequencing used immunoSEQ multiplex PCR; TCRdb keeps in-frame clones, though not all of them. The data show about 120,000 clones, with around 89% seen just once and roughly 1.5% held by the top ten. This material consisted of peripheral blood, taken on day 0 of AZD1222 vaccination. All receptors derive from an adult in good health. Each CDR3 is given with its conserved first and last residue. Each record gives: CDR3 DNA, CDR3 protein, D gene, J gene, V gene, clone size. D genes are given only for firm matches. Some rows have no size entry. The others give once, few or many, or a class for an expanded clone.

CDR3nt: TGTGCCAGCAGTTACTCGCGGGAGAACACCGGGGAGCTGTTTTTT
CDR3aa: CASSYSRENTGELFF
d_gene: -
j_gene: TRBJ2-2
v_gene: TRBV6-5
abundance: -

CDR3nt: TGTGCCACCAGTGGTACAGGGGGGAGCTCCTACAATGAGCAGTTCTTC
CDR3aa: CATSGTGGSSYNEQFF
d_gene: TRBD1
j_gene: TRBJ2-1
v_gene: TRBV24-1
abundance: -

CDR3nt: TGTGCCAGCAGGGACAGGACCCCCGGGGAAGCTTTCTTT
CDR3aa: CASRDRTPGEAFF
d_gene: TRBD1
j_gene: TRBJ1-1
v_gene: TRBV6-5
abundance: -

CDR3nt: TGTGCCAGTAGCACTCACCCTGCAACTAATGAAAAACTGTTTTTT
CDR3aa: CASSTHPATNEKLFF
d_gene: -
j_gene: TRBJ1-4
v_gene: TRBV19
abundance: -

CDR3nt: TGTGCCAGCAGCCAAGAGCCCGTGACAGGGGCTGGCACTGAAGCTTTCTTT
CDR3aa: CASSQEPVTGAGTEAFF
d_gene: TRBD1
j_gene: TRBJ1-1
v_gene: TRBV3-1/TRBV3-2
abundance: -

CDR3nt: TGCAGCGTTGAGGGGGACTCCCGATACTCTGGAAACACCATATATTTT
CDR3aa: CSVEGDSRYSGNTIYF
d_gene: -
j_gene: TRBJ1-3
v_gene: TRBV29-1
abundance: -

CDR3nt: TGTGCCAGCAGCCATCCCGGACAGTCAACTAATGAAAAACTGTTTTTT
CDR3aa: CASSHPGQSTNEKLFF
d_gene: -
j_gene: TRBJ1-4
v_gene: TRBV4-2
abundance: -

CDR3nt: TGTGCCAGCAGAAGTCGGAGGGGGGGGGAGCTGTTTTTT
CDR3aa: CASRSRRGGELFF
d_gene: -
j_gene: TRBJ2-2
v_gene: TRBV28
abundance: -

CDR3nt: TGTGCCAGCAGCTTAGCGCCAGGGAGCAGTCAGCCCCAGCATTTT
CDR3aa: CASSLAPGSSQPQHF
d_gene: -
j_gene: TRBJ1-5
v_gene: TRBV7-2
abundance: -

CDR3nt: TGTGCCAGCATCCTAGGGGCTGGGGACACTGAAGCTTTCTTT
CDR3aa: CASILGAGDTEAFF
d_gene: -
j_gene: TRBJ1-1
v_gene: TRBV5-5
abundance: -

CDR3nt: TGTGCCACCAGTGATTTGGGCAAAACAGATACGCAGTATTTT
CDR3aa: CATSDLGKTDTQYF
d_gene: -
j_gene: TRBJ2-3
v_gene: TRBV24-1
abundance: -

CDR3nt: TGTGCCAGCAGACCCCCGGGGGGGGGAAGTTACGAGCAGTACTTC
CDR3aa: CASRPPGGGSYEQYF
d_gene: TRBD2
j_gene: TRBJ2-7
v_gene: TRBV28
abundance: -

CDR3nt: TGTGCCAGCAGCAACCGGGACAGGGTCAATCAGCCCCAGCATTTT
CDR3aa: CASSNRDRVNQPQHF
d_gene: TRBD1
j_gene: TRBJ1-5
v_gene: TRBV7-3
abundance: once

CDR3nt: TGTGCCAGTAGCGGGAGGGCGATTGGGCTAAGGGAGCTGTTTTTT
CDR3aa: CASSGRAIGLRELFF
d_gene: TRBD2
j_gene: TRBJ2-2
v_gene: TRBV19
abundance: -

CDR3nt: TGTGCCAGCAGTTTTTGGCAGGCTAATCAGCCCCAGCATTTT
CDR3aa: CASSFWQANQPQHF
d_gene: -
j_gene: TRBJ1-5
v_gene: TRBV28
abundance: -

CDR3nt: TGTGCCAGTAGTATACCCCTCTCAGGTAATCAGCCCCAGCATTTT
CDR3aa: CASSIPLSGNQPQHF
d_gene: -
j_gene: TRBJ1-5
v_gene: TRBV19
abundance: -

CDR3nt: TGTGCCAGCAGCAGGACTAGCGGGCTTACCTACGAGCAGTACTTC
CDR3aa: CASSRTSGLTYEQYF
d_gene: TRBD2
j_gene: TRBJ2-7
v_gene: TRBV7-2
abundance: -

CDR3nt: TGTGCCAGCAGCCAAGTAGCGGGAGTTTCGAAGACCCAGTACTTC
CDR3aa: CASSQVAGVSKTQYF
d_gene: TRBD2
j_gene: TRBJ2-5
v_gene: TRBV14
abundance: -

CDR3nt: TGTGCCAGCAGTTCCAGGGGACAGGGGCTATCTTCTTCCTACGAGCAGTACTTC
CDR3aa: CASSSRGQGLSSSYEQYF
d_gene: TRBD1
j_gene: TRBJ2-7
v_gene: TRBV28
abundance: -

CDR3nt: TGTGCCACCAGCAGGCCCTCCCAGGGATATGAGCAGTTCTTC
CDR3aa: CATSRPSQGYEQFF
d_gene: -
j_gene: TRBJ2-1
v_gene: TRBV15
abundance: -